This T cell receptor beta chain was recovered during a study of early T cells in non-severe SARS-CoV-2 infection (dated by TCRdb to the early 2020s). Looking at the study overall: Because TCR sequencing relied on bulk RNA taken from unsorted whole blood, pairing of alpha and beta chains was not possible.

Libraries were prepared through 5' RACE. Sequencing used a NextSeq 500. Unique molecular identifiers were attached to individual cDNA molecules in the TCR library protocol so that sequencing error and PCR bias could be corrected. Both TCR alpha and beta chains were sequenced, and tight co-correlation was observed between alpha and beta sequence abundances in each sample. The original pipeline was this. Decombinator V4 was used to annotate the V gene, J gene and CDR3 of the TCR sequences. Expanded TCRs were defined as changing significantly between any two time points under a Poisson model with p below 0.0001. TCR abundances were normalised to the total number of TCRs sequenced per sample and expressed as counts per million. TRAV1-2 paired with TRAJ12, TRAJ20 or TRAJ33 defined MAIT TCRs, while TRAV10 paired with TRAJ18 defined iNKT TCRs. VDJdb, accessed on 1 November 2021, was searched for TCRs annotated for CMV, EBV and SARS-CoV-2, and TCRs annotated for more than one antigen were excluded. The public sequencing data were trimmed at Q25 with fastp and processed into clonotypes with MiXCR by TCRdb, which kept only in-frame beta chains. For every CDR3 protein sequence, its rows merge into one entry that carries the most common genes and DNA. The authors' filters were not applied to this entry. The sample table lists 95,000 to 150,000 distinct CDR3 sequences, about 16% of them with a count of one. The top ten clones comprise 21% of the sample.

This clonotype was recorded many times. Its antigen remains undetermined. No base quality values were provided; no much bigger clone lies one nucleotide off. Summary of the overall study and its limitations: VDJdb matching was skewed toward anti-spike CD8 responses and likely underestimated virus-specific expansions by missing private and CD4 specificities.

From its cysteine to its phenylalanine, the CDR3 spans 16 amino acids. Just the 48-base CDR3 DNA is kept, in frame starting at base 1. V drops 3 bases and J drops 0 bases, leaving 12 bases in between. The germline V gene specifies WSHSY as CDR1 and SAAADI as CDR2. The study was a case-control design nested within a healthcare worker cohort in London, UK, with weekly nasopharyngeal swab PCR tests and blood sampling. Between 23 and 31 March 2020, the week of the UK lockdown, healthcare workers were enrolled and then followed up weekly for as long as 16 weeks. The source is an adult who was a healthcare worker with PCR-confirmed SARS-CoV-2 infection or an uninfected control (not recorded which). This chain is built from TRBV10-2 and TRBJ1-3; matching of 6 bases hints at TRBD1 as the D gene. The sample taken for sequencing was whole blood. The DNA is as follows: TGCGCCAGCAGTGAACAGGACAGACTCTCTGGAAACACCATATATTTT. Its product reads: CASSEQDRLSGNTIYF.